The subject of this entry is one T cell receptor (beta chain). The data originate from a study of T-cell reconstitution after alpha-beta-depleted transplantation in children. This CDR3 is built from 14 residues. Germline assignment: CDR1 SEHNR and CDR2 FQNEAQ (reference sequence). Preparation of the TCRbeta library was carried out with unique molecular identifiers. TCRdb redid the calling of the PCR reads with MiXCR, one entry per CDR3 protein. The table lists hundreds of thousands of distinct CDR3 sequences, around 16% of them singletons, with about 1.1% in the top ten. The rearrangement links TRBV7-9 to TRBJ2-1; D perhaps matches TRBD1 (6 bases). The end of the DNA fits TRBJ2-7 better, so the J call may be wrong. The specimen was PBMCs from the stem cell graft donor, collected from the stem cell graft. The sequence was collected from a human donor who donated a stem cell graft to a child with acute myeloid leukemia. CDR3 residues: CASSSTNRDNEQYF. DNA of the CDR3: TGTGCCAGCAGCTCGACCAACAGGGACAATGAGCAGTACTTC.